This T cell receptor beta chain was documented in a study of T cell clonotyping in hematopoietic cell transplantation (dated by TCRdb to the early 2020s). About the study as a whole: Pretransplant recipient samples were obtained after cytoreduction. In the study, more than 120 blood samples were gathered from 35 consecutive transplant recipients and their related donors. Recruitment of patients ran from late 2015 to early 2017, and follow-up continued until late 2020 or until death.

TCR beta CDR3 regions were amplified from genomic DNA with the immunoSEQ assay, a bias-controlled multiplex PCR using V- and J-specific primers. A proprietary barcode and Illumina adapter sequences were added to the CDR3 amplicons in a second PCR step. An Illumina MiSeq instrument was used to sequence the CDR3 libraries. The study's own analysis went as follows. Export and quality control were performed with immunoSEQ Analyzer 3.0, and downstream analyses were performed with R Bioconductor and Immunarch. Repertoire metrics were calculated using only productive rearrangements within the normalized downsampled data set. In the normalized cohort, clonotypes with more than 5 templates were defined as pathologically expanded. Repertoire diversity was measured with the Inverse Simpson Index. To capture all clonotypes, CMV-specificity analyses were performed on the non-normalized data set. This is the immuneACCESS table as TCRdb keeps it, with only in-frame sequences that have V and J called. A part of the clones is gone; compared with another copy, unresolved V genes explain less than half, and the rest is unexplained. V and J calls and clone size are copied from that table; D and trimming were computed from the DNA. The sample data list over 25,000 clones, and 70% to 80% of these were observed just once. Approximately 6.6% of the sample belongs to the ten largest clones.

Per the publication, the time point label means: recipient sample about 28 days before transplant, after cytoreduction. Blood samples were obtained from recipients approximately 28 days before transplant and at days 30, 100 and 180 after transplant. Using Nuclei Lysis Solution, genomic DNA was extracted from unfractionated peripheral blood mononuclear cells that were either fresh or cryopreserved. Details on this clone: There is no known antigen for this receptor. No quality values exist for individual bases; no much larger clone is one base distant.

Study-wide conclusions, independent of this receptor: Overlap with donor repertoires was found for only a small fraction of recipient repertoires, with over 95% found to appear de novo at the given depth. A decrease in recipient TCR diversity was observed after transplant, and a progressive increase in pathologically expanded clonotypes was seen from day 30 to day 180. The sample size was limited, and CD4 and CD8 repertoire contributions could not be separated because cells were not sorted. Broader posttransplant TCR repertoire diversity was predicted by donor and pretransplant recipient Inverse Simpson Index values.

The receptor's source is a woman in her twenties or thirties with chronic myeloid leukemia. Some clones in this sample may be carry-over from other donors' samples. The material sequenced was peripheral blood mononuclear cells, taken before stem cell transplant.

The DNA is as follows: TGTGCCAGCAGCCAAGCTAGTGGGGGTAGCGGGGAGACCCAGTACTTC. Its product reads: CASSQASGGSGETQYF. The rearrangement joined TRBV4-2 to TRBJ2-5, with 7 junctional bases fitting TRBD2. The CDR3, cysteine through phenylalanine, is 16 amino acids long. Of all the DNA, just the CDR3 is kept, 48 bases in frame from base 1. CDR1 and CDR2, per the germline V gene, are LGHNA and YNFKEQ. Germline trimming: 1 base from V, 5 bases from J; junction bases outside gene matches: 10.